Sequencing of this T cell receptor beta chain was carried out in a study of T-cell memory formation after mild COVID-19. The wider study: There were largely donor-specific TCR clusters. General study findings and limits: Contracting clones, day 15 to 85, had balanced CD4/CD8, and later expanders favored CD4+.

TCRdb ran MiXCR on the 5' RACE reads and lists one entry per CDR3 protein. Of about 27,000 distinct CDR3 sequences listed, around 15% are singletons. This clonotype was seen many times. What it binds is unknown. CDR1 and CDR2 from the germline V gene are DFQATT and SNEGSKA (reference sequence). V was shortened by 0 bases and J by 6 bases, with 12 bases between the two germline ends. The CDR3 extends over 14 amino acids. Source material: PBMCs or a T cell subset sorted from them (not recorded which). The V gene is TRBV20-1, the J gene TRBJ2-1; the D gene could be TRBD1 or TRBD2 (5 bases each). The sequence was collected from an adult who had mild COVID-19 (a few samples of this study predate the infection). Cell type and time point are not known. CDR3 DNA sequence: TGCAGTGCTAGAGAGAGGGGCAAGGGCAATGAGCAGTTCTTC. Amino acids: CSARERGKGNEQFF.